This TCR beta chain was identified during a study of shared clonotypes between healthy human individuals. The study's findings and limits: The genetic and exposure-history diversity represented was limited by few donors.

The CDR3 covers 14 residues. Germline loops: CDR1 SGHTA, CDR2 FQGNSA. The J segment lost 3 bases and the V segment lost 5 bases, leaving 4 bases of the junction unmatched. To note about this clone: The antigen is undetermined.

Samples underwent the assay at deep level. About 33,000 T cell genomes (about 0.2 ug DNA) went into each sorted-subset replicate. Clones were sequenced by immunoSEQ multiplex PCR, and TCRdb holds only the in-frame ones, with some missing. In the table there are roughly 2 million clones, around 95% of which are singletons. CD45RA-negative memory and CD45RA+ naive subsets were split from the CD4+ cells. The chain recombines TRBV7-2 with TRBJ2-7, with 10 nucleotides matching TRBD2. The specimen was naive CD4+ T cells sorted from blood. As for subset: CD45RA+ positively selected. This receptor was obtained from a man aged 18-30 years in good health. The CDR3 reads CASSPSGSLYEQYF. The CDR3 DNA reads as TGTGCCAGCAGCCCTAGCGGGAGTCTCTACGAGCAGTACTTC.